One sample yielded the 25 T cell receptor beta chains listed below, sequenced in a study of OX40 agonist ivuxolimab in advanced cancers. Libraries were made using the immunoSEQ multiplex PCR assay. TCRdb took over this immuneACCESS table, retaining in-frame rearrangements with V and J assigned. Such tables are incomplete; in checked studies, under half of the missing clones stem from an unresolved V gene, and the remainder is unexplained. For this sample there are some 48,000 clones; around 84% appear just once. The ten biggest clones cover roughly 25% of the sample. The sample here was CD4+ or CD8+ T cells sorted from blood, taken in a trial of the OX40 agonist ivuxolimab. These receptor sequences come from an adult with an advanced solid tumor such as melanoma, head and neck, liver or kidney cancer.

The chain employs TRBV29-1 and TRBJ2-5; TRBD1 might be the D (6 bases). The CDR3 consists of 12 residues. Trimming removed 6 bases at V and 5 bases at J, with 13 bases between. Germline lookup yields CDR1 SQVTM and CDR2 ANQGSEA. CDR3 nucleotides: TGCAGCGTCTTTACAGGGACGGAGACCCAGTACTTC. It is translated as CSVFTGTETQYF.

The CDR3 loop is CASSVSPPGENEKLFF. The CDR3 DNA follows: TGTGCCAGCAGCGTCTCGCCCCCAGGGGAAAATGAAAAACTGTTTTTT. The chain recombines TRBV9 with TRBJ1-4; TRBD1 is a possible D gene (6 bases). The CDR3 is 16 amino acids. Germline assignment: CDR1 SGDLS and CDR2 YYNGEE. Trimming cost V 2 bases and J 5 bases, with 16 bases left between them.

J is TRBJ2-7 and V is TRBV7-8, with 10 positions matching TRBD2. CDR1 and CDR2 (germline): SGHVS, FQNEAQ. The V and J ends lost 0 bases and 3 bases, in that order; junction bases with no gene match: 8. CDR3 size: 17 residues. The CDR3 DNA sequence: TGTGCCAGCAGCTTAGCGCTTTTGGCTAGCGGGGGCTACGAGCAGTACTTC. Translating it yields CASSLALLASGGYEQYF.

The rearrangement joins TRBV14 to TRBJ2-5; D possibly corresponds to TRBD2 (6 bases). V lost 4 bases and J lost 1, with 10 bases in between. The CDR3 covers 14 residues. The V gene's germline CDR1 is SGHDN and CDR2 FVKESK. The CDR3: CASSRRDLQETQYF. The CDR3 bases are TGTGCCAGCAGCCGGCGGGACCTCCAAGAGACCCAGTACTTC.

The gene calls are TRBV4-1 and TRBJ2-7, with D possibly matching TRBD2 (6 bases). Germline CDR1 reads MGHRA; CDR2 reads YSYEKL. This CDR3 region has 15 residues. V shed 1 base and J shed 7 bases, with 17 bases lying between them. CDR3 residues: CASSQGGGHLGEQYF. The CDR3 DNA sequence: TGCGCCAGCAGCCAAGGAGGAGGGCATTTGGGGGAGCAGTACTTC.

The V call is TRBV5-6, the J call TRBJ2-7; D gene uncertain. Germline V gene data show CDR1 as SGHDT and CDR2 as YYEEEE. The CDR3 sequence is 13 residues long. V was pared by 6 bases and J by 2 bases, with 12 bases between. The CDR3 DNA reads TGTGCCAGCAAGACGGGCTTAGCCTACGAGCAGTACTTC. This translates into CASKTGLAYEQYF.

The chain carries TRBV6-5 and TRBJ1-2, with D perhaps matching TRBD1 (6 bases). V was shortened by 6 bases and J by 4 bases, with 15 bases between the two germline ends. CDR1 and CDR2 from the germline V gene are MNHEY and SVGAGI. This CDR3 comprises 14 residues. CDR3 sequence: CASSLSGGAYGYTF. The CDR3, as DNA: TGTGCCAGCAGCCTAAGTGGGGGGGCCTATGGCTACACCTTC.

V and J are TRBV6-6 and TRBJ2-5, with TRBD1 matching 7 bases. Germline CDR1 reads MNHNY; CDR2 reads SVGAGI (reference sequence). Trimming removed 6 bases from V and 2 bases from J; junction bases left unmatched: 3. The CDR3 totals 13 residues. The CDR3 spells CASRRDRQETQYF. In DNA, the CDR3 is TGTGCCAGCAGACGGGACAGACAAGAGACCCAGTACTTC.

The CDR3 reads CAWAAGTANTGELFF. The CDR3 coding sequence is TGTGCCTGGGCCGCCGGGACAGCGAACACCGGGGAGCTGTTTTTT. The chain employs TRBV30 and TRBJ2-2, with 7 nucleotides matching TRBD1. V lost 5 bases to trimming and J lost 0 bases; unmatched junction nucleotides: 6. CDR1 and CDR2 from the germline V gene are GTSNPN and SVGIG (reference sequence). The CDR3 contains 15 residues.

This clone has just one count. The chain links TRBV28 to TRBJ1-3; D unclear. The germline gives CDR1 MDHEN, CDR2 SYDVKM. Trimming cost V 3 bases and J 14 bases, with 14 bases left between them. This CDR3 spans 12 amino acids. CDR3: CASSFIRSGVYF. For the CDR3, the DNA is TGTGCCAGCAGTTTCATCCGGAGTGGGGTATATTTT.

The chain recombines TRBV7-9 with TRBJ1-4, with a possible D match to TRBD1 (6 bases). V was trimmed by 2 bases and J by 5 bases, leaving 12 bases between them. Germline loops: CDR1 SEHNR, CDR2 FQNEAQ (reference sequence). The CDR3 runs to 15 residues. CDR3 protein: CASSLIAGANEKLFF. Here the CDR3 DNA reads TGTGCCAGCAGCTTAATAGCAGGGGCGAATGAAAAACTGTTTTTT.

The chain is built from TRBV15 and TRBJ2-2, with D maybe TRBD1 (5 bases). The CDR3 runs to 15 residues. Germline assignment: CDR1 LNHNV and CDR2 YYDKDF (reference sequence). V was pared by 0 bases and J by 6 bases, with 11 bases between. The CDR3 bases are TGTGCCACCAGCAGAGATCTTACAGGCCCCGGGGAGCTGTTTTTT. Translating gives CATSRDLTGPGELFF.

As DNA, the CDR3 is TGTGCCAGCAGCCCAGAACCGGGACAGGCTAACTATGGCTACACCTTC. It encodes CASSPEPGQANYGYTF. J is TRBJ1-2 and V is TRBV4-2; 8 bases are shared with TRBD1. The germline V gene encodes CDR1 LGHNA and CDR2 YNFKEQ. The CDR3 consists of 16 residues. With V trimmed by 4 bases and J by 0 bases, 7 bases remained unmatched.

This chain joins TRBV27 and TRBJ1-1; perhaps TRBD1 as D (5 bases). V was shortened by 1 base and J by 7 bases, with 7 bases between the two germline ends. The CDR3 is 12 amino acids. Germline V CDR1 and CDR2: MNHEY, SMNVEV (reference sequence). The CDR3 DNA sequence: TGTGCCAGCAGTTTATGGGGGGGTGAAGCTTTCTTT. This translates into CASSLWGGEAFF.

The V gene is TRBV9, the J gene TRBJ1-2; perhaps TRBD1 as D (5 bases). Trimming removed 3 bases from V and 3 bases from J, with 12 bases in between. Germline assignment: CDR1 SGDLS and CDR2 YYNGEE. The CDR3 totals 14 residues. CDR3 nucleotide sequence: TGTGCCAGCAGCGCTGGGGCGACCGACTATGGCTACACCTTC. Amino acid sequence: CASSAGATDYGYTF. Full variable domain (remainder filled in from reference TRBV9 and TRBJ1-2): DSGVTQTPKHLITATGQRVTLRCSPRSGDLSVYWYQQSLDQGLQFLIQYYNGEERAKGNILERFSAQQFPDLHSELNLSSLELGDSALYFCASSAGATDYGYTFGSGTRLTVV.

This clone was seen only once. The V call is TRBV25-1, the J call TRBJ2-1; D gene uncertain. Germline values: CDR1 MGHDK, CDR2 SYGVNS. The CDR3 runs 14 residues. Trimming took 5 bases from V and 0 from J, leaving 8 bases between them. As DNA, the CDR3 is TGTGCCAGCAGTCAGTTGAGCTCCTACAATGAGCAGTTCTTC. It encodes CASSQLSSYNEQFF.

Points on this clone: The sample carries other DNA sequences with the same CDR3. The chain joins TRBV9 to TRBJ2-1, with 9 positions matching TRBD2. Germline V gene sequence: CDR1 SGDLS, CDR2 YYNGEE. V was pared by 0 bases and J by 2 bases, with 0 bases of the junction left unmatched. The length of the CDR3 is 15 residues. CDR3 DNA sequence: TGTGCCAGCAGCGTAGGCGGGGGGGCCTACAATGAGCAGTTCTTC. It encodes CASSVGGGAYNEQFF.

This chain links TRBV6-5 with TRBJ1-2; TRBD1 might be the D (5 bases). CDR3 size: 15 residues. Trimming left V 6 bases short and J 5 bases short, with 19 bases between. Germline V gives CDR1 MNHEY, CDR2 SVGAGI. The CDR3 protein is CASSGGGPWGYGYTF. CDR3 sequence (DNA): TGTGCCAGCAGCGGGGGTGGGCCCTGGGGTTATGGCTACACCTTC.

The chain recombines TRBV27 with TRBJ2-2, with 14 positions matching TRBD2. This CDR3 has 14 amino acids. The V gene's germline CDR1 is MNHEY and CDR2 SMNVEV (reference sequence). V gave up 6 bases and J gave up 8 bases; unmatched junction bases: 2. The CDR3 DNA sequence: TGTGCCAGCAGGACTAGCGGGGGGGTGGGGGAGCTGTTTTTT. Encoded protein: CASRTSGGVGELFF.

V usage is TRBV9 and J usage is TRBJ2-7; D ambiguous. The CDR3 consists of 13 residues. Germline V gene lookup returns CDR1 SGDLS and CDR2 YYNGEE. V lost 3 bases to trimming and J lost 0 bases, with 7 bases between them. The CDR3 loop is CASSASSSYEQYF. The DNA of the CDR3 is TGTGCCAGCAGCGCGTCAAGCTCCTACGAGCAGTACTTC.

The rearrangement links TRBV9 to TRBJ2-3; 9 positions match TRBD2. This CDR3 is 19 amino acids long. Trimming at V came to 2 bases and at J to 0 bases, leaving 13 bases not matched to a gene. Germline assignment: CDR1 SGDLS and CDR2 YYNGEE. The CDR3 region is CASSVSPASGETSTDTQYF. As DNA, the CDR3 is TGTGCCAGCAGCGTGAGTCCGGCTAGCGGGGAGACTAGCACAGATACGCAGTATTTT.

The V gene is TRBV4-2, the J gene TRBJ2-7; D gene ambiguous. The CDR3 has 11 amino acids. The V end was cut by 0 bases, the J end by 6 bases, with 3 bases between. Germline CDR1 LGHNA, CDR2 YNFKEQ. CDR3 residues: CASSQDSEQYF. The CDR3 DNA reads TGTGCCAGCAGCCAAGATAGCGAGCAGTACTTC.

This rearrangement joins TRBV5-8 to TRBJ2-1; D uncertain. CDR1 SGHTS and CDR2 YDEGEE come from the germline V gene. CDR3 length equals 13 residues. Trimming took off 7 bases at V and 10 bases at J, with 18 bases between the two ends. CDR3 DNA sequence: TGTGCCAGCGGACGGACCTCCCTTTGGGAGCAGTTCTTC. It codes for CASGRTSLWEQFF.

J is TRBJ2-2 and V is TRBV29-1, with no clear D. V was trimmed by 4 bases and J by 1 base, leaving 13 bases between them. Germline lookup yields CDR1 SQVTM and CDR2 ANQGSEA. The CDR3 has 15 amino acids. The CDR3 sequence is CSVAVWQRNTGELFF. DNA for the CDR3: TGCAGCGTTGCCGTGTGGCAGAGGAACACCGGGGAGCTGTTTTTT.

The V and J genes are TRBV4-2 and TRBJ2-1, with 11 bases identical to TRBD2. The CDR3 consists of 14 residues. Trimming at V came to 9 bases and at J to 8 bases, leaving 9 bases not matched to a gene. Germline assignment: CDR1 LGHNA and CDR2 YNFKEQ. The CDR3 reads CASRLSGGVDEQFF. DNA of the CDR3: TGTGCCAGTAGACTTAGCGGGGGGGTCGATGAGCAGTTCTTC.